The rows below give T cell receptor beta chains drawn from one sample of a study of blood T cell repertoires in COVID-19. The method was immunoSEQ multiplex PCR; TCRdb's version includes in-frame clones alone and lacks a portion of them. The sample yields hundreds of thousands of clones, around 91% seen once. The specimen sequenced was peripheral blood. All receptors come from a woman aged 18-35 years who had recovered from COVID-19. Both conserved end residues are part of each CDR3. A D gene is named only where the DNA matches it firmly. Clone size appears in some rows only: once, few, many, or a class for an expanded clone.

j_call,clone_size,v_call,d_call,cdr3_aa,cdr3_nt
TRBJ2-3,.,TRBV7-6,TRBD2,CASSFTSGSPADTQYF,TGTGCCAGCAGCTTCACTAGCGGGAGTCCGGCAGATACGCAGTATTTT
TRBJ2-1,.,TRBV28,TRBD2,CASSLGLAVYNEQFF,TGTGCCAGCAGTTTAGGACTAGCGGTCTACAATGAGCAGTTCTTC
TRBJ1-2,.,TRBV6-5,.,CASSYSSGEREGYTF,TGTGCCAGCAGTTACTCGTCAGGGGAGAGAGAAGGCTACACCTTC
TRBJ2-2,.,TRBV5-1,.,CASSLGRGVTGELFF,TGCGCCAGCAGCTTGGGGCGAGGCGTAACCGGGGAGCTGTTTTTT
TRBJ2-3,.,TRBV12-3/TRBV12-4,.,CASSAAGTDTQYF,TGTGCCAGCAGCGCGGCAGGGACAGATACGCAGTATTTT
TRBJ2-5,.,TRBV18,TRBD2,CASSRPGGAETQYF,TGTGCCAGCTCACGTCCGGGGGGGGCAGAGACCCAGTACTTC
TRBJ1-5,.,TRBV6-2/TRBV6-3,.,CASSYSRSSGAQHF,TGTGCCAGCAGTTACTCGAGATCTTCGGGAGCCCAGCATTTT
TRBJ1-2,.,TRBV11-2,.,CASSLDLLAGPANYGYTF,TGTGCCAGCAGCTTAGATCTTCTGGCAGGGCCAGCTAACTATGGCTACACCTTC
TRBJ1-1,.,TRBV6-5,TRBD1,CASSRQGTEAFF,TGTGCCAGCAGCCGACAGGGGACTGAAGCTTTCTTT
TRBJ2-1,.,TRBV7-9,TRBD2,CASSLATLAGRNEQFF,TGTGCCAGCAGCTTAGCGACACTAGCGGGTAGGAATGAGCAGTTCTTC
TRBJ2-3,.,TRBV12-2,.,CASRLVRAGVTDTQYF,TGTGCAAGTCGCCTGGTCCGAGCGGGAGTAACAGATACGCAGTATTTT
TRBJ1-2,once,TRBV2,TRBD1,CASSETGGDGYTF,TGTGCCAGCAGTGAAACAGGGGGGGATGGCTACACCTTC
TRBJ1-2,once,TRBV19,TRBD1,CASSARDRGGGINYGYTF,TGTGCCAGTAGTGCCAGAGACAGGGGAGGAGGGATTAACTATGGCTACACCTTC
TRBJ2-1,.,TRBV9,.,CASSGRGGNEQFF,TGTGCCAGCAGCGGGCGTGGGGGGAACGAGCAGTTCTTC
TRBJ2-1,.,TRBV11-3,.,CASSLQGIYNEQFF,TGTGCCAGCAGCTTACAGGGCATCTACAATGAGCAGTTCTTC
TRBJ1-3,.,TRBV4-1,.,CASSQVQVAGNTIYF,TGCGCCAGCAGCCAAGTGCAGGTGGCTGGAAACACCATATATTTT